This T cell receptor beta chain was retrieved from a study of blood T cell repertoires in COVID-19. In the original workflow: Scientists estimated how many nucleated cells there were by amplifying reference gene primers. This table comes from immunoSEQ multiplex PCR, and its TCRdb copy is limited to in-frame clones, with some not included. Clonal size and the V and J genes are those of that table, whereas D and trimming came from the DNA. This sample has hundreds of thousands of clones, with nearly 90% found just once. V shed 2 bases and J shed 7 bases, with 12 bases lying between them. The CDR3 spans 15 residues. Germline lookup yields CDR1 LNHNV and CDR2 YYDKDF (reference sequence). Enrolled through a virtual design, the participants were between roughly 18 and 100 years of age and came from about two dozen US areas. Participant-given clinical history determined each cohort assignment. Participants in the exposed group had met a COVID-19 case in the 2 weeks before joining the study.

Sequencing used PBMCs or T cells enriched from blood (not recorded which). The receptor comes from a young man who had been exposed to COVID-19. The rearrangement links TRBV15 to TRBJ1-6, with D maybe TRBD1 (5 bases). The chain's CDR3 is CATSRRTGSNSPLHF. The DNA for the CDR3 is TGTGCCACCAGCAGAAGAACAGGTTCCAATTCACCCCTCCACTTT.